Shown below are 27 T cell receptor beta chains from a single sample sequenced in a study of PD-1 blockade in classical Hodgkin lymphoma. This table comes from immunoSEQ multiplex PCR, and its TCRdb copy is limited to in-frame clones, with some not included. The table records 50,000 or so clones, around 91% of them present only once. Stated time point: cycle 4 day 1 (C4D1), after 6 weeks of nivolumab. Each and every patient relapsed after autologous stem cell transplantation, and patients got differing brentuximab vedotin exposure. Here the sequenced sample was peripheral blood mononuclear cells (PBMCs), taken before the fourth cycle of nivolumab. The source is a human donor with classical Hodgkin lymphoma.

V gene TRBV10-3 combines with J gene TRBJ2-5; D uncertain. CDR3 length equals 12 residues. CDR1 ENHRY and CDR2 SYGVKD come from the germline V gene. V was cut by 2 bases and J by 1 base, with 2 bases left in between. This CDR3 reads CAISEAQETQYF. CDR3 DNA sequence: TGTGCCATCAGTGAGGCCCAAGAGACCCAGTACTTC.

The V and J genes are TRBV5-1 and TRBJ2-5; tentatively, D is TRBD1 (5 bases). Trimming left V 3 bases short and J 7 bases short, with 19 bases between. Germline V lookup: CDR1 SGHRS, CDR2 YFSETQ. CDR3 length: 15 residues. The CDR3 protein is CASSSLGQTQGTQYF. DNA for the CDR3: TGCGCCAGCAGCTCCCTTGGCCAGACCCAGGGGACCCAGTACTTC. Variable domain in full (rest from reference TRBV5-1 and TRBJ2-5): KAGVTQTPRYLIKTRGQQVTLSCSPISGHRSVSWYQQTPGQGLQFLFEYFSETQRNKGNFPGRFSGRQFSNSRSEMNVSTLELGDSALYLCASSSLGQTQGTQYFGPGTRLLVL.

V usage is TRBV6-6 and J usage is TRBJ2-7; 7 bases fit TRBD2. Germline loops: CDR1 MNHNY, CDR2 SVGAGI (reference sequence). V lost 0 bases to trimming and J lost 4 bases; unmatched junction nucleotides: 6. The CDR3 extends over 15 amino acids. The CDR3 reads CASSYSTGGTYEQYF. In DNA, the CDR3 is TGTGCCAGCAGTTACTCGACGGGAGGCACTTACGAGCAGTACTTC.

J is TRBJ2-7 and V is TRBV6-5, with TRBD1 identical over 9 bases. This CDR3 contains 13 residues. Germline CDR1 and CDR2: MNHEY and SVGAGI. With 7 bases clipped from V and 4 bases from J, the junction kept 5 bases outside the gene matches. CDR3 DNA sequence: TGTGCCAGCACAGGACAGGGGAAATACGAGCAGTACTTC. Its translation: CASTGQGKYEQYF.

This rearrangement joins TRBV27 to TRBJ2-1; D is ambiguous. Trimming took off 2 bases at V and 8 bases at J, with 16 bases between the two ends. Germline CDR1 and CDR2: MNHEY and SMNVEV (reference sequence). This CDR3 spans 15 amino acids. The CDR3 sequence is CASSLIAPRLDEQFF. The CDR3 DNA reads TGTGCCAGCAGTTTAATAGCACCCCGTCTAGATGAGCAGTTCTTC.

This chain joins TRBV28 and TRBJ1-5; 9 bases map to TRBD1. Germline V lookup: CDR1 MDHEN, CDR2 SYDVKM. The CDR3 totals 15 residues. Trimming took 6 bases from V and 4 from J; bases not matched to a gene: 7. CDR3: CASRAGTGINQPQHF. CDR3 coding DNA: TGTGCCAGCAGAGCCGGGACAGGGATAAATCAGCCCCAGCATTTT.

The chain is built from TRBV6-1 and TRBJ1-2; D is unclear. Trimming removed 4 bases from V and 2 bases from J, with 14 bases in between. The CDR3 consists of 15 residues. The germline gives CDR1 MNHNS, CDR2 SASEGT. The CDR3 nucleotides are TGTGCCAGCAGTGTTAGTGGGCACGTGAACTATGGCTACACCTTC. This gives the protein CASSVSGHVNYGYTF.

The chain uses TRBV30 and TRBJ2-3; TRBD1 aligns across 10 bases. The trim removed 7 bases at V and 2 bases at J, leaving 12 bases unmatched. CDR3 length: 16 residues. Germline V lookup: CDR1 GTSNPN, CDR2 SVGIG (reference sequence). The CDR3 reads CASYRDRGIFTDTQYF. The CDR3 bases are TGTGCCTCATACCGGGACAGGGGTATTTTCACAGATACGCAGTATTTT.

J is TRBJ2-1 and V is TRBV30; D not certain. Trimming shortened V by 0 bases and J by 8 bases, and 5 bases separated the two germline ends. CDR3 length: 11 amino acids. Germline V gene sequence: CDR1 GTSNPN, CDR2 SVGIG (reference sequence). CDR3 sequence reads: CAWSVGDEQFF. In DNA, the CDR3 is TGTGCCTGGAGTGTCGGAGATGAGCAGTTCTTC.

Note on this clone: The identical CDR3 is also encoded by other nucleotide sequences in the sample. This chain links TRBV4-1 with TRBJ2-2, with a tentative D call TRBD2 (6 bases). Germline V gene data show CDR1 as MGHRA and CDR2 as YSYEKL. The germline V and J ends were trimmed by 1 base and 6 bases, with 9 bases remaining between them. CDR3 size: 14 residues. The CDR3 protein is CASSQGGGPGELFF. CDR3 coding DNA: TGCGCCAGCAGCCAAGGGGGAGGACCCGGGGAGCTGTTTTTT.

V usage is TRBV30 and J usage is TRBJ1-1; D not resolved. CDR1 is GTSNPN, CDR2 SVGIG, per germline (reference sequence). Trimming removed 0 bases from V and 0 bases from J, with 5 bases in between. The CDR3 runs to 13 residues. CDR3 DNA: TGTGCCTGGAGTGTGGAAGTGAACACTGAAGCTTTCTTT. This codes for CAWSVEVNTEAFF.

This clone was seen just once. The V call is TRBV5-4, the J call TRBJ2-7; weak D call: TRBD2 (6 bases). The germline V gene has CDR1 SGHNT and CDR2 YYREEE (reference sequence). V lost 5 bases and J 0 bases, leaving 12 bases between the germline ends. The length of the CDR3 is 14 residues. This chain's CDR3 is CASSSIGSSYEQYF. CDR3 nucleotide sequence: TGTGCCAGCAGTTCTATCGGGAGCTCCTACGAGCAGTACTTC.

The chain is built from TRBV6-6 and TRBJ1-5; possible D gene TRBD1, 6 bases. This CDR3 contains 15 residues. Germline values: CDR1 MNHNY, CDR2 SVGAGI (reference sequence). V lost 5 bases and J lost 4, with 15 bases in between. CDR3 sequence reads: CASSRDGGRNQPQHF. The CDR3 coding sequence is TGTGCCAGCAGTCGGGATGGGGGGCGGAATCAGCCCCAGCATTTT.

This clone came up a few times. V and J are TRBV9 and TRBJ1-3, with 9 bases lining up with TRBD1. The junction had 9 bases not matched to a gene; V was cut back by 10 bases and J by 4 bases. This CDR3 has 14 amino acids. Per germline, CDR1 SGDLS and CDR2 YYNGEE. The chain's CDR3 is CASRLGTGGNTIYF. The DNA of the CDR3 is TGTGCCTCCCGACTCGGGACAGGGGGAAACACCATATATTTT. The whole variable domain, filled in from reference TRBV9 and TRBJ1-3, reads DSGVTQTPKHLITATGQRVTLRCSPRSGDLSVYWYQQSLDQGLQFLIQYYNGEERAKGNILERFSAQQFPDLHSELNLSSLELGDSALYFCASRLGTGGNTIYFGEGSWLTVV.

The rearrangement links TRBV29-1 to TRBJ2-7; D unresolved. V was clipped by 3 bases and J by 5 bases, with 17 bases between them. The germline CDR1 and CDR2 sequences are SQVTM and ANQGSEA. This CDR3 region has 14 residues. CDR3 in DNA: TGCAGCGTTGAGGGCCCCGGGCAGAGAAACGAGCAGTACTTC. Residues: CSVEGPGQRNEQYF.

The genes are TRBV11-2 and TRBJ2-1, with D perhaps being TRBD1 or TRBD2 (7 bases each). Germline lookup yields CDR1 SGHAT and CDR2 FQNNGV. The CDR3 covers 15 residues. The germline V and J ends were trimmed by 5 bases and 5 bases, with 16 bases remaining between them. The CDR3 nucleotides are TGTGCCAGCAGCCCGGGGACAGCGGGGAACAATGAGCAGTTCTTC. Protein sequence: CASSPGTAGNNEQFF.

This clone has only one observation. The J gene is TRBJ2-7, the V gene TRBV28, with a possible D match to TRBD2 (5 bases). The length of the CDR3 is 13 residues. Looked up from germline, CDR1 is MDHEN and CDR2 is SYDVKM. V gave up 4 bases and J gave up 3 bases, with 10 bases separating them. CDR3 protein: CASSSSRGYEQYF. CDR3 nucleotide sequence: TGTGCCAGCAGTTCAAGCCGGGGCTACGAGCAGTACTTC.

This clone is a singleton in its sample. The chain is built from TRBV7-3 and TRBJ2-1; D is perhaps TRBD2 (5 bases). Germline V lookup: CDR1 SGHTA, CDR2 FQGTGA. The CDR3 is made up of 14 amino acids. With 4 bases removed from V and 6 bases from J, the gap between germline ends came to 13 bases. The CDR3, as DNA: TGTGCCAGCAGCTCCTGGGGAGCGAGCAATGAGCAGTTCTTC. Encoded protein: CASSSWGASNEQFF. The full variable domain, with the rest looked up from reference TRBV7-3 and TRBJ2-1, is GAGVSQTPSNKVTEKGKYVELRCDPISGHTALYWYRQSLGQGPEFLIYFQGTGAADDSGLPNDRFFAVRPEGSVSTLKIQRTERGDSAVYLCASSSWGASNEQFFGPGTRLTVL.

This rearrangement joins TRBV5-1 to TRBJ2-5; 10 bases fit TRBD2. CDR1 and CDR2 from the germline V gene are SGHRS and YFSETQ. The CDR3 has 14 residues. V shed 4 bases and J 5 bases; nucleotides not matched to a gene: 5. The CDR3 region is CASSQAGGSETQYF. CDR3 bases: TGCGCCAGCAGCCAAGCGGGAGGGAGTGAGACCCAGTACTTC.

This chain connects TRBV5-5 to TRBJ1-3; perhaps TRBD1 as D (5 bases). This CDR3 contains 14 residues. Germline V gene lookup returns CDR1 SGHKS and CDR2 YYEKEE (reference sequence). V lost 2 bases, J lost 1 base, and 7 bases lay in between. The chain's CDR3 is CASSLTGSGNTIYF. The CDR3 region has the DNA TGTGCCAGCAGCTTAACAGGATCTGGAAACACCATATATTTT.

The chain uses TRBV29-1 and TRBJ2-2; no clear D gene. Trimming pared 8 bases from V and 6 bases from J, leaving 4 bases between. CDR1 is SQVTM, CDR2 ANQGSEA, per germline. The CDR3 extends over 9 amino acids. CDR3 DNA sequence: TGCAGCCCTGCCGGGGAGCTGTTTTTT. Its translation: CSPAGELFF.

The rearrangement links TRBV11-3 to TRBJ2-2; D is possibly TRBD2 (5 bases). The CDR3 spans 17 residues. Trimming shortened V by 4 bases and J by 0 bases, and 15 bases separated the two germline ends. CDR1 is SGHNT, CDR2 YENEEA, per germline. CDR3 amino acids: CASSSAFGRSNTGELFF. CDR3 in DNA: TGTGCCAGCAGCTCCGCCTTTGGGAGATCGAACACCGGGGAGCTGTTTTTT. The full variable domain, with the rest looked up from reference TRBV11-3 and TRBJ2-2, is EAGVVQSPRYKIIEKKQPVAFWCNPISGHNTLYWYLQNLGQGPELLIRYENEEAVDDSQLPKDRFSAERLKGVDSTLKIQPAELGDSAVYLCASSSAFGRSNTGELFFGEGSRLTVL.

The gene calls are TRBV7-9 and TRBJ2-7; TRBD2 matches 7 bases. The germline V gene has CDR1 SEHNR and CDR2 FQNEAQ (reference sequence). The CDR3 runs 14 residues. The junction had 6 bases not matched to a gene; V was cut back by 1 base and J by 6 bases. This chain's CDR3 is CASSLGLAVSEQYF. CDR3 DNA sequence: TGTGCCAGCAGCTTAGGACTAGCAGTGAGCGAGCAGTACTTC.

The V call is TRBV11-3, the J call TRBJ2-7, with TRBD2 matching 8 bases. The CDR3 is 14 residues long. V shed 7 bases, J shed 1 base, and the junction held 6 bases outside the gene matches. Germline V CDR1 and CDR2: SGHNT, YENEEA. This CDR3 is CASTIAGKSYEQYF. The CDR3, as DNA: TGTGCCAGCACGATAGCGGGGAAATCCTACGAGCAGTACTTC.

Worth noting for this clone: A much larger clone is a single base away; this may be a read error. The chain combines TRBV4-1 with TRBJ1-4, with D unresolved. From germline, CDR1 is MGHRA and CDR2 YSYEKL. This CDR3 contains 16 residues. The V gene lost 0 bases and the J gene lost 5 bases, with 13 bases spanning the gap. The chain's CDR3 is CASSQDPSTGNEKLFF. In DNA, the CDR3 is TGCGCCAGCAGCCAAGATCCATCCACGGGGAATGAAAAACTGTTTTTT.

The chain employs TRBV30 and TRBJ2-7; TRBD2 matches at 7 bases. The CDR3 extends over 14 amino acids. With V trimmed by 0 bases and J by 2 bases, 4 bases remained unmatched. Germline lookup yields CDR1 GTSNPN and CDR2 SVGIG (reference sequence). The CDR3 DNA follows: TGTGCCTGGAGTGTTGGACTAGGGGCCTACGAGCAGTACTTC. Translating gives CAWSVGLGAYEQYF.

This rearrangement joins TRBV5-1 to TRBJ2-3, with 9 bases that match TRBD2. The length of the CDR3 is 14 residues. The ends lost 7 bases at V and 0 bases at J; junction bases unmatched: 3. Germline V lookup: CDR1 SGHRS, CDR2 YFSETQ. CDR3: CASGTSQSTDTQYF. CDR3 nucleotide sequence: TGCGCCAGCGGGACTAGCCAAAGCACAGATACGCAGTATTTT.